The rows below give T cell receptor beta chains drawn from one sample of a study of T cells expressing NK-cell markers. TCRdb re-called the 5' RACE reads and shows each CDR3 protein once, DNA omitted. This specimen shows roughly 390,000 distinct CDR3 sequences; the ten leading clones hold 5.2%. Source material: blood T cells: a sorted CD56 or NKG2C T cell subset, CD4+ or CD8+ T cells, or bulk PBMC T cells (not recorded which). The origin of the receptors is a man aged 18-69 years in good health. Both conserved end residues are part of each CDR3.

CDR3aa: CASSLLSGGLNTEAFF
v_gene: TRBV7-8
j_gene: TRBJ1-1

CDR3aa: CASSQDSVRASTDTQYF
v_gene: TRBV4-1
j_gene: TRBJ2-3

CDR3aa: CASSYSLSPDRGLVRTEAFF
v_gene: TRBV6-2/TRBV6-3
j_gene: TRBJ1-1

CDR3aa: CASSESGYTDTQYF
v_gene: TRBV7-2
j_gene: TRBJ2-3

CDR3aa: CASSLLGQGAHGYTF
v_gene: TRBV28
j_gene: TRBJ1-2

CDR3aa: CSARTSGADYYNEQFF
v_gene: TRBV20-1
j_gene: TRBJ2-1

CDR3aa: CASSNLGTQNTEAFF
v_gene: TRBV27
j_gene: TRBJ1-1

CDR3aa: CASSSWGGVEAFF
v_gene: TRBV5-1
j_gene: TRBJ1-1

CDR3aa: CSVEDSGPRETQYF
v_gene: TRBV29-1
j_gene: TRBJ2-5

CDR3aa: CASRSGDLLANVLTF
v_gene: TRBV5-1
j_gene: TRBJ2-6